This T cell receptor beta chain was captured in a study of cytomegalovirus exposure and HLA in healthy donors. Study background: Unique TCR beta sequences numbering some 110 million came from about 179 million T cells in an earlier analysis.

The PCR used 60 Vbeta and 13 Jbeta primers. TCRdb's copy holds only in-frame clones and misses some; the assay was immunoSEQ multiplex PCR. The table lists roughly 86,000 clones, about two thirds of them singletons. Germline-derived CDR1 and CDR2 are SGHTS and YDEGEE. The V and J ends lost 0 bases and 1 base respectively, with 6 bases between them. The CDR3 runs 14 residues. This clone was seen a single time. Its antigen is unidentified. Participants comprised healthy donors of bone marrow. Whole-study findings and limits: It was reported that TCR beta sequences correctly inferred the HLA-A and HLA-B alleles for most subjects.

The chain couples TRBV5-8 to TRBJ2-3; D remains ambiguous. Input material: PBMCs. The TCR originated in a man between 60 and 75 years old in good health and CMV-seronegative. CDR3 amino acids: CASSLAGGTDTQYF. The CDR3 region has the DNA TGTGCCAGCAGCTTGGCCGGTGGCACAGATACGCAGTATTTT.